This T cell receptor (beta chain) was captured in a study of cytomegalovirus exposure and HLA in healthy donors. Both 60 Vbeta primers and 13 Jbeta primers went into the PCR. Sequenced by immunoSEQ multiplex PCR; TCRdb stores in-frame clones only, minus some. The table has approximately 160,000 clones, approximately 70% seen once; the top ten hold approximately 4.6%. Germline CDR1 is SGHRS and CDR2 is YFSETQ. The CDR3 is made up of 14 amino acids. Deletions cut 6 bases from V and 7 bases from J, with 16 bases between. Study-wide points: The study flagged about 150 TCR beta chains as cytomegalovirus-associated. Per a prior analysis, the majority of TCR beta V segments were productive roughly 87% or roughly 30% of the time. Later examination showed HLA-associated TCR beta chains had greater clonal expansion than equally common others.

Regarding this clone: What it binds is not known.

The origin of this receptor is a man aged 18 to 30 in good health and CMV-seropositive. The sample consisted of PBMCs. This chain uses TRBV5-1 with TRBJ1-4; D may be TRBD1 (6 bases). CDR3 nucleotide sequence: TGCGCCAGCACCCCAGGGGTTGGGGGTGAAAAACTGTTTTTT. This encodes CASTPGVGGEKLFF.